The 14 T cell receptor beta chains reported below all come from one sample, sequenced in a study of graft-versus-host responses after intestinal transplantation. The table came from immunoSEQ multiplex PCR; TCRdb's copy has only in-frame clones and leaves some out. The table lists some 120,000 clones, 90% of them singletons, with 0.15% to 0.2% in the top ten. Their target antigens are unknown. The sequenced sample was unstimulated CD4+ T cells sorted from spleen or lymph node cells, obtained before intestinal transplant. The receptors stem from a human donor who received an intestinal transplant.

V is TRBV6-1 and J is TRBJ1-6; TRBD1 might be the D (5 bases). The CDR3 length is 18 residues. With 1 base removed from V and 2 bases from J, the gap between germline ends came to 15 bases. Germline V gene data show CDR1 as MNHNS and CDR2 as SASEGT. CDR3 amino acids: CASSEGGGVRTYNSPLHF. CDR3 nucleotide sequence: TGTGCCAGCAGTGAAGGGGGGGGTGTTAGGACCTATAATTCACCCCTCCACTTT.

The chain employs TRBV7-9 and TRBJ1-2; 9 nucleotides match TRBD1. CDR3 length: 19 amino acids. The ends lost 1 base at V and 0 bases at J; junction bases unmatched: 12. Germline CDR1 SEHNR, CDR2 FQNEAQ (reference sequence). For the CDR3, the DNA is TGTGCCAGCAGCTTAGAGAAAGGGACAGGGCTCCGGTCTAACTATGGCTACACCTTC. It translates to CASSLEKGTGLRSNYGYTF.

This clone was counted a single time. CDR3 amino acids: CASSTIMVRSEETQYF. In DNA, the CDR3 is TGTGCCAGCAGTACCATAATGGTCCGTAGTGAAGAGACCCAGTACTTC. The chain has TRBV28 and TRBJ2-5; D gene uncertain. Germline V lookup: CDR1 MDHEN, CDR2 SYDVKM. This CDR3 is 16 amino acids long. V was clipped by 5 bases and J by 3 bases, with 19 bases between them.

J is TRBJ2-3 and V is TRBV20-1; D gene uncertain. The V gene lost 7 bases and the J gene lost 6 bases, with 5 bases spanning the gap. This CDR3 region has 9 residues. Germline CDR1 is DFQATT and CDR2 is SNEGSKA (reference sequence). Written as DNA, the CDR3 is TGCAGTGTATTGGATACGCAGTATTTT. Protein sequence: CSVLDTQYF.

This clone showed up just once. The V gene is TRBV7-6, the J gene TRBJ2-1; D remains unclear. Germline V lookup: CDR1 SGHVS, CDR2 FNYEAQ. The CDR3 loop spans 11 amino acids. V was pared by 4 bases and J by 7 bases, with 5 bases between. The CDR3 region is CASSSNNEQFF. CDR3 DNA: TGTGCCAGCAGCTCAAATAATGAGCAGTTCTTC. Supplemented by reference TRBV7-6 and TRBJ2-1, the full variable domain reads GAGVSQSPRYKVTKRGQDVALRCDPISGHVSLYWYRQALGQGPEFLTYFNYEAQQDKSGLPNDRFSAERPEGSISTLTIQRTEQRDSAMYRCASSSNNEQFFGPGTRLTVL.

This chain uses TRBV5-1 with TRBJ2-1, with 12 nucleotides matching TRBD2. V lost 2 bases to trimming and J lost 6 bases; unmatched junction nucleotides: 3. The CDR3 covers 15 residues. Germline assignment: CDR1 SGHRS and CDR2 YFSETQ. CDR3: CASSFPGLAGNEQFF. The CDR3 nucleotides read TGCGCCAGCAGCTTCCCGGGACTAGCGGGCAATGAGCAGTTCTTC.

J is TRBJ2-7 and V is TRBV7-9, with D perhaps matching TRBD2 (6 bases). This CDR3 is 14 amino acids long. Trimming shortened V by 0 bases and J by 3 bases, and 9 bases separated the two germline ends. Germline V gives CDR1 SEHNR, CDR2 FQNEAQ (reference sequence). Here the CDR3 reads CASSLALGGYEQYF. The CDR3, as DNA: TGTGCCAGCAGCTTAGCGCTGGGGGGCTACGAGCAGTACTTC. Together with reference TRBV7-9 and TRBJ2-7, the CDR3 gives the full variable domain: DTGVSQNPRHKITKRGQNVTFRCDPISEHNRLYWYRQTLGQGPEFLTYFQNEAQLEKSRLLSDRFSAERPKGSFSTLEIQRTEQGDSAMYLCASSLALGGYEQYFGPGTRLTVT.

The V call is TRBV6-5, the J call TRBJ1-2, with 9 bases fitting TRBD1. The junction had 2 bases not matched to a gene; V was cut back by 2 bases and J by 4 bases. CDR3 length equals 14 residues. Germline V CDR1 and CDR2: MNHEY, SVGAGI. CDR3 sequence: CASSYKGQGYGYTF. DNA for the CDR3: TGTGCCAGCAGTTACAAGGGACAGGGCTATGGCTACACCTTC.

The CDR3 DNA reads as TGTGCCAGCAGCGAGTTAGGGGGCACCGCAAACACTGAAGCTTTCTTT. This gives the protein CASSELGGTANTEAFF. The genes are TRBV7-3 and TRBJ1-1; TRBD1 aligns across 7 bases. The trim removed 5 bases at V and 2 bases at J, leaving 11 bases unmatched. CDR1 and CDR2 from the germline V gene are SGHTA and FQGTGA. The CDR3 extends over 16 amino acids.

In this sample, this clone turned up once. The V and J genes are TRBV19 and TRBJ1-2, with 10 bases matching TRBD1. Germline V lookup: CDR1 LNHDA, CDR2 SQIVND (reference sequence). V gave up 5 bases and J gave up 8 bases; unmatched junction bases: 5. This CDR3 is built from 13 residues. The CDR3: CASSRQGAGGYTF. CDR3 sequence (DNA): TGTGCCAGTAGTCGACAGGGGGCAGGCGGCTACACCTTC.

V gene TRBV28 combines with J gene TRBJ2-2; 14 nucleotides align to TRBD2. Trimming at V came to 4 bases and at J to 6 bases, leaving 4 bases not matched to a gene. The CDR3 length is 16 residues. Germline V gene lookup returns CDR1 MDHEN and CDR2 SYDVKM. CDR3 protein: CASSSPGLAGAGELFF. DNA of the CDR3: TGTGCCAGCAGTTCTCCGGGACTAGCGGGAGCCGGGGAGCTGTTTTTT.

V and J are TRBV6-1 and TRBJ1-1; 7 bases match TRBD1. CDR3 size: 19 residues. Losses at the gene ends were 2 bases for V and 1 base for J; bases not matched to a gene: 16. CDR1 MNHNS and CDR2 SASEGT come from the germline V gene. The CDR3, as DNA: TGTGCCAGCAGTGAAAACGAGTGGGGCAGGGGGTTTGCGAACACTGAAGCTTTCTTT. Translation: CASSENEWGRGFANTEAFF.

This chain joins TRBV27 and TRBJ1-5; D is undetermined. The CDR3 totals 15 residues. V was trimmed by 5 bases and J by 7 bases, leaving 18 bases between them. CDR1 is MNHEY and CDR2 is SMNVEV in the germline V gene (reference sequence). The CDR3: CASSPNTEFRQPQHF. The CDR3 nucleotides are TGTGCCAGCAGTCCGAATACTGAGTTCAGGCAGCCCCAGCATTTT.

The CDR3, as DNA: TGTGCCAGCAGCTTGGGCTATGCGGGGGTAAGCTCCTATAATTCACCCCTCCACTTT. This encodes CASSLGYAGVSSYNSPLHF. The chain uses TRBV5-6 and TRBJ1-6; weak D call: TRBD1 (5 bases). The germline V gene encodes CDR1 SGHDT and CDR2 YYEEEE. V was cut by 0 bases and J by 0 bases, with 16 bases left in between. This CDR3 is built from 19 residues.